This is a list of T cell receptor beta chains from one sample in a study of T cells after yellow fever vaccination. TCRdb used MiXCR to reprocess the 5' RACE reads, holding one entry per CDR3 protein. This table has 550,000 to 750,000 distinct CDR3 sequences, about 14% appearing once. The sample in question was PBMCs, obtained on the day of the yellow fever booster vaccination. The receptors were gathered from a young man who received the YFV17D yellow fever vaccine. Both conserved end residues are part of each CDR3. Fields, in order: clone size, J gene, D gene, V gene, CDR3 protein, CDR3 DNA. A D gene is named only where the DNA matches it firmly. Clone sizes are given selectively: once, few, many, or a class where the clone is expanded.

many TRBJ2-7 . TRBV11-2 CASSLDRSEQYF TGTGCCAGCAGCTTAGATCGGAGCGAGCAGTACTTC
. TRBJ1-5 . TRBV5-4 CASSLRRTPNQPQHF TGTGCCAGCAGCTTGCGGCGGACTCCCAATCAGCCCCAGCATTTT
. TRBJ1-6 TRBD1 TRBV12-3/TRBV12-4 CASRTGFSPLHF TGTGCCAGCAGGACAGGGTTTTCACCCCTCCACTTT
. TRBJ2-3 . TRBV20-1 CSARPRGKGADTQYF TGCAGTGCTAGACCCCGCGGAAAAGGCGCAGATACGCAGTATTTT
few TRBJ2-2 TRBD1 TRBV19 CASSSDRGAGELFF TGTGCCAGTAGTAGCGACAGGGGGGCCGGGGAGCTGTTTTTT
many TRBJ1-5 . TRBV29-1 CSVQGNSNQPQHF TGCAGCGTCCAGGGGAATAGCAATCAGCCCCAGCATTTT
few TRBJ2-7 . TRBV6-6 CASRLDYEQYF TGTGCCAGCCGTCTCGACTACGAGCAGTACTTC
many TRBJ2-7 . TRBV6-2/TRBV6-3 CASSRTYEQYF TGTGCCAGCAGTCGAACCTACGAGCAGTACTTC
. TRBJ2-1 TRBD2 TRBV24-1 CATSDSSGRENEQFF TGTGCCACCAGTGATTCTAGCGGGAGGGAGAATGAGCAGTTCTTC
few TRBJ2-1 TRBD2 TRBV6-5 CASSYGGRRGYNEQFF TGTGCCAGCAGTTACGGCGGGAGGAGAGGCTACAATGAGCAGTTCTTC
. TRBJ2-1 . TRBV27 CASSLGDFNEQFF TGTGCCAGCAGTTTAGGGGATTTCAATGAGCAGTTCTTC
few TRBJ2-3 TRBD2 TRBV11-2 CASSLGRTSGSFSNTQYF TGTGCCAGCAGCCTAGGAAGGACTAGCGGGAGCTTCTCAAATACGCAGTATTTT
few TRBJ2-3 . TRBV6-2/TRBV6-3 CASSYGPSSTDTQYF TGTGCCAGCAGTTATGGACCTTCTAGCACAGATACGCAGTATTTT
few TRBJ2-2 . TRBV6-2/TRBV6-3 CASRDGGFANTGELFF TGTGCCAGCAGGGACGGGGGATTCGCGAACACCGGGGAGCTGTTTTTT
few TRBJ2-1 . TRBV20-1 CSAPPRQGSNEQFF TGCAGTGCCCCGCCAAGGCAGGGGTCCAATGAGCAGTTCTTC
. TRBJ1-2 . TRBV7-9 CASSLQRNYGYTF TGTGCCAGCAGCCTTCAGAGAAACTATGGCTACACCTTC
few TRBJ2-1 TRBD2 TRBV7-8 CASSFEASGIIYEQFF TGTGCCAGCAGCTTCGAGGCTAGCGGGATTATTTATGAGCAGTTCTTC
few TRBJ2-5 . TRBV28 CASRGRPRPETQYF TGTGCCAGCAGAGGAAGACCCCGTCCCGAGACCCAGTACTTC
few TRBJ2-2 . TRBV7-9 CASSLAWQPTNTGELFF TGTGCCAGCAGCTTAGCGTGGCAGCCTACGAACACCGGGGAGCTGTTTTTT
. TRBJ1-4 . TRBV7-9 CASDRRGEKLFF TGTGCCAGCGACCGGAGAGGTGAAAAACTGTTTTTT
few TRBJ2-1 TRBD1 TRBV5-1 CASSLGQGRHNEQFF TGCGCCAGCAGCTTGGGACAGGGGCGGCACAATGAGCAGTTCTTC
. TRBJ2-7 . TRBV11-3 CASSLGDQSYEQYF TGTGCCAGCAGCTTAGGGGACCAGTCCTACGAGCAGTACTTC
few TRBJ2-4 . TRBV12-3/TRBV12-4 CASREAGFGIQYF TGTGCCAGCAGGGAAGCAGGTTTCGGCATTCAGTACTTC
. TRBJ2-1 TRBD2 TRBV6-1 CASRSGRASNEQFF TGTGCCAGCAGGAGCGGGAGGGCCTCGAATGAGCAGTTCTTC
. TRBJ2-7 . TRBV20-1 CSARGRAVLKLATSYEQYF TGCAGTGCTAGAGGCCGGGCAGTTCTTAAGCTAGCGACCTCCTACGAGCAGTACTTC
few TRBJ1-1 . TRBV27 CASSPRGRNTEAFF TGTGCCAGCAGCCCACGGGGGAGGAACACTGAAGCTTTCTTT
. TRBJ1-5 . TRBV7-9 CASSLSSQPQHF TGTGCCAGCAGCTTATCTAGTCAGCCCCAGCATTTT
. TRBJ2-5 TRBD2 TRBV12-3/TRBV12-4 CASSSGLAGRKTQYF TGTGCCAGCAGTTCGGGACTAGCGGGAAGGAAGACCCAGTACTTC
. TRBJ1-5 . TRBV7-2 CASSLAPGVSNQPQHF TGTGCCAGCAGCTTAGCGCCAGGGGTGAGCAATCAGCCCCAGCATTTT
few TRBJ2-1 TRBD2 TRBV5-1 CASSLASGRLEQFF TGCGCCAGCAGCTTAGCTAGCGGGAGGCTAGAGCAGTTCTTC
few TRBJ2-5 . TRBV29-1 CSALVTGFSETQYF TGCAGCGCCTTAGTCACAGGGTTTTCGGAGACCCAGTACTTC
. TRBJ2-7 . TRBV28 CASISPGSYEQYF TGTGCCAGCATTAGTCCGGGGTCCTACGAGCAGTACTTC
. TRBJ2-4 . TRBV10-3 CAISEDRIAKNIPYF TGTGCCATCAGTGAAGACAGGATAGCCAAAAACATTCCGTACTTC
. TRBJ1-1 . TRBV19 CASSIAGGDEAFF TGTGCCAGTAGTATAGCTGGGGGCGATGAAGCTTTCTTT
. TRBJ2-3 . TRBV9 CASSSRPWADTQYF TGTGCCAGCAGCTCCCGACCCTGGGCAGATACGCAGTATTTT
few TRBJ1-5 . TRBV4-3 CASSQDWTEHSNQPQHF TGCGCCAGCAGCCAAGATTGGACGGAACATAGCAATCAGCCCCAGCATTTT
. TRBJ2-7 . TRBV20-1 CSARDLMGGDYEQYF TGCAGTGCTAGAGATTTGATGGGCGGAGACTACGAGCAGTACTTC
few TRBJ2-3 TRBD1 TRBV6-5 CASSYGEPGQGSTDTQYF TGTGCCAGCAGTTACGGGGAGCCGGGACAGGGGAGCACAGATACGCAGTATTTT
. TRBJ2-1 . TRBV6-5 CASSYLNDEQFF TGTGCCAGCAGTTACTTGAACGATGAGCAGTTCTTC
. TRBJ2-3 . TRBV10-3 CAIDQGLADTDTQYF TGTGCCATCGACCAGGGGCTAGCGGACACAGATACGCAGTATTTT